The T cell receptor beta chain described here comes from a study of blood T cell repertoires in COVID-19. The overall study: The United States, Italy and Spain were the sources of the acute and convalescent COVID-19 samples. Sample material is recorded as cDNA or gDNA derived from T cells, B-cell-depleted T cells, or PBMCs.

After removal of 0 bases from V and 7 bases from J, the junction contained 3 bases not matched to a gene. CDR1 and CDR2 from the germline V gene are SGHRS and YFSETQ. The CDR3 length is 15 residues. In the original analysis: The authors estimated nucleated cell counts from reference gene primer amplification. Using immunoSEQ multiplex PCR, the repertoire was profiled, and TCRdb retains in-frame clones only, with some absent. D and trimming were read from the DNA, whereas the V and J calls and clone size are those reported in that table. Of 200,000 to 300,000 clones listed, 85% to 90% were seen once; the top ten hold approximately 4%. In regard to this clone: This same CDR3 is encoded by further DNA sequences in the sample.

Sequenced material: peripheral blood. This clonotype was obtained from a woman aged 40 to 49 with acute or convalescent COVID-19. The gene calls are TRBV5-1 and TRBJ1-5; TRBD1 matches at 11 bases. CDR3 in DNA: TGCGCCAGCAGCTTGGATGGGACAGGGGGGCAGCCCCAGCATTTT. It translates to CASSLDGTGGQPQHF.